The clone carrying this TCR beta chain was counted many times. These data are taken from a study of shared clonotypes between healthy human individuals. Libraries were prepared by immunoSEQ multiplex PCR; TCRdb keeps only in-frame clonotypes and omits some of them. The sample comprises more than 850,000 clones, about four fifths of which are singletons, and around 0.47% rests with the top ten. Trimming took off 4 bases at V and 8 bases at J, with 18 bases between the two ends. Germline CDR1 SGHAT, CDR2 FQNNGV. The CDR3 is 15 residues long. The sequenced sample was memory CD4+ T cells from PBMCs. Specified subset: CD45RA-negative fraction. This receptor was obtained from a man aged 18-30 years in good health. Some clones in this sample may be carry-over from other donors' samples. The rearrangement joins TRBV11-2 to TRBJ2-1; D possibly corresponds to TRBD2 (6 bases). The CDR3 DNA is TGTGCCAGCAGCTCCCCGATGGACTATTCTTATGAGCAGTTCTTC. Amino acid sequence: CASSSPMDYSYEQFF.